One T cell receptor (beta chain) is described in this entry. Noted treatment: about 20 received Ad26.COV2.S at low or high dose, single or two shots; about five received placebo; per-sample allocation not given. Sample collection was performed on day 63 after the first vaccine or placebo injection. Within Boston, the person who donated was an adult of 18-55 years. The source of the sample is a study of Ad26.COV2.S vaccination and SARS-CoV-2 variants. Overall study: Donor was assigned to the Ad26.COV2.S arm of trial COV1001. Participants got Ad26.COV2.S intramuscularly, once or twice 56 days apart.

Assay: immunoSEQ multiplex PCR; the TCRdb copy retains only in-frame clones and omits some. The sample includes about 400,000 clones, 80% to 90% of them seen just once. V was shortened by 6 bases and J by 10 bases, with 12 bases between the two germline ends. This CDR3 is 12 amino acids long. Germline CDR1 and CDR2: MDHEN and SYDVKM. This chain connects TRBV28 to TRBJ1-4, with D possibly matching TRBD1 (5 bases). The TCR originated in a person between 18 and 60 years old who received the Ad26.COV2.S COVID-19 vaccine or a placebo. This specimen consisted of peripheral blood, obtained in a trial of Ad26.COV2.S vaccine versus placebo. The CDR3 loop is CASRTVGGKLFF. The CDR3 bases are TGTGCCAGCAGAACGGTGGGGGGAAAACTGTTTTTT.